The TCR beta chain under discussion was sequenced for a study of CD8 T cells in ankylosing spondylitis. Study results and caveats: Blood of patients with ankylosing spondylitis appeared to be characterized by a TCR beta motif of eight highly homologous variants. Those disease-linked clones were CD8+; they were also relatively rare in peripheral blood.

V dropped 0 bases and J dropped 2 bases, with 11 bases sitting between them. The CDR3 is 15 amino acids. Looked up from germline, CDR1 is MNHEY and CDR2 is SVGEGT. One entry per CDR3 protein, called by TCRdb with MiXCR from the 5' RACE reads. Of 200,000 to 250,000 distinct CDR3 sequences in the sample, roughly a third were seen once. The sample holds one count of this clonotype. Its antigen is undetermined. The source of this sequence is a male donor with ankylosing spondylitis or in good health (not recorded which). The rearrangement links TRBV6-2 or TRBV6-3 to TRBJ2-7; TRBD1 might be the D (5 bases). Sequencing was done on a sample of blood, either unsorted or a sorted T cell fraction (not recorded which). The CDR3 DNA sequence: TGTGCCAGCAGTTACTCGACAGCAAACACCTACGAGCAGTACTTC. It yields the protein CASSYSTANTYEQYF.